Sequencing of this T cell receptor (beta chain) was carried out in a study of cytomegalovirus exposure and HLA in healthy donors. Study-level findings and limits: The authors later found most CMV-associated TCR beta chains appeared HLA-restricted. When analyzed later, a missense DCLRE1C variant was found to be linked to TCR beta V- and J-gene trimming.

Use of 60 Vbeta and 13 Jbeta primers characterized the PCR. Study processing details: In a later analysis, approximately 80 million unique TCR beta chains included roughly 11 million shared by two or more donors. Assay: immunoSEQ multiplex PCR; the TCRdb copy retains only in-frame clones and omits some. V, J and clone size are taken as reported in that table, and D and trimming were inferred from the DNA itself. The sample holds around 140,000 clones, 80% seen once. Concerning this clone itself: The antigen remains undetermined.

Germline V gene sequence: CDR1 MNHEY, CDR2 SMNVEV (reference sequence). The CDR3 has 16 residues. V was pared by 5 bases and J by 0 bases, with 7 bases of the junction left unmatched. This chain uses TRBV27 with TRBJ2-3; TRBD2 agrees at 8 bases. The TCR was taken from a middle-aged man in good health and CMV-seronegative. The sample taken for sequencing was PBMCs. CDR3 protein: CASSGTSGPSTDTQYF. The CDR3 nucleotides read TGTGCCAGCAGTGGTACTAGCGGTCCAAGCACAGATACGCAGTATTTT.